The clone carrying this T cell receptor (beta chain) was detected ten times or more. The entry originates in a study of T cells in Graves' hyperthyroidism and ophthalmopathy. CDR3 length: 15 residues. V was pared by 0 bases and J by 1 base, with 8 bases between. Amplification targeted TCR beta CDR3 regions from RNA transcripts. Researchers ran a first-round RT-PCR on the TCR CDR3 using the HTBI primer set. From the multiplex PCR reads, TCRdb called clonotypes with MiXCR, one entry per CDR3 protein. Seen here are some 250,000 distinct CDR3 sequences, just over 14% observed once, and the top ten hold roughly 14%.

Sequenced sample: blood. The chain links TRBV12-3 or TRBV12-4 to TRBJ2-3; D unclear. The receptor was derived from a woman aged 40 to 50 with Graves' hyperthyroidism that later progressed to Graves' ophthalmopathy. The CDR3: CASSLAQPRTDTQYF. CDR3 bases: TGTGCCAGCAGTTTAGCGCAACCCCGCACAGATACGCAGTATTTT.